The clone carrying this TCR beta chain appeared many times. This entry comes from a study of T cell repertoires in cytomegalovirus infection. Study-wide background: From public TCR beta signatures came an indication of both CMV infection and matching HLA type.

One entry per CDR3 protein, called by TCRdb with MiXCR from the reads. The data show about 300,000 distinct CDR3 sequences, approximately 10% seen once. Deletions cut 3 bases from V and 1 base from J, with 9 bases between. CDR3 size: 14 residues. Germline V gene data show CDR1 as DFQATT and CDR2 as SNEGSKA (reference sequence). The chain combines TRBV20-1 with TRBJ2-2; D not resolved. The source material was PBMCs. The sequence was collected from a human donor in good health (CMV status not recorded). Some clones in this sample may be carry-over from other donors' samples. The CDR3 sequence: CSASQRRNTGELFF. The CDR3 coding sequence is TGCAGTGCTAGTCAACGGCGGAACACCGGGGAGCTGTTTTTT.